The 30 T cell receptor beta chains given below trace back to one sample, sequenced in a study of cytomegalovirus exposure and HLA in healthy donors. Clones were sequenced by immunoSEQ multiplex PCR, and TCRdb holds only the in-frame ones, with some missing. This table has about 220,000 clones, around 80% appearing once. Sequencing was carried out using PBMCs. Source of these receptors: a woman aged 25 to 45 in good health and CMV-seropositive.

J is TRBJ1-5 and V is TRBV30, with D possibly matching TRBD1 (6 bases). Trimming removed 8 bases at V and 6 bases at J, with 8 bases between. The germline V gene encodes CDR1 GTSNPN and CDR2 SVGIG (reference sequence). This CDR3 comprises 10 residues. CDR3 region: CAKGVQPQHF. The DNA of the CDR3 is TGTGCCAAGGGGGTTCAGCCCCAGCATTTT.

V gene TRBV5-4 combines with J gene TRBJ1-2, with a possible D match to TRBD1 (6 bases). The CDR3 covers 13 residues. V was clipped by 2 bases and J by 4 bases, with 9 bases between them. Germline V lookup: CDR1 SGHNT, CDR2 YYREEE (reference sequence). DNA for the CDR3: TGTGCCAGCAGCTTCGGACAGTTCTATGGCTACACCTTC. Residues: CASSFGQFYGYTF. The complete variable domain, with remaining parts taken from reference TRBV5-4 and TRBJ1-2, reads ETGVTQSPTHLIKTRGQQVTLRCSSQSGHNTVSWYQQALGQGPQFIFQYYREEENGRGNFPPRFSGLQFPNYSSELNVNALELDDSALYLCASSFGQFYGYTFGSGTRLTVV.

V usage is TRBV9 and J usage is TRBJ1-4, with D unresolved. Germline values: CDR1 SGDLS, CDR2 YYNGEE. V lost 0 bases and J 5 bases, leaving 8 bases between the germline ends. This CDR3 has 14 amino acids. CDR3 sequence: CASSVAADNEKLFF. CDR3 DNA sequence: TGTGCCAGCAGCGTAGCGGCAGACAATGAAAAACTGTTTTTT. The whole variable domain, remainder taken from reference TRBV9 and TRBJ1-4, is DSGVTQTPKHLITATGQRVTLRCSPRSGDLSVYWYQQSLDQGLQFLIQYYNGEERAKGNILERFSAQQFPDLHSELNLSSLELGDSALYFCASSVAADNEKLFFGSGTQLSVL.

This chain joins TRBV11-1 and TRBJ1-2; TRBD1 aligns across 8 bases. This CDR3 region has 13 residues. J was trimmed by 3 bases and V by 5 bases; bases with no gene match: 2. Germline CDR1 and CDR2: SGHAT and FQDESV (reference sequence). The CDR3 spells CASSPDRDYGYTF. For the CDR3, the DNA is TGTGCCAGCAGCCCGGACAGGGACTATGGCTACACCTTC. Using reference TRBV11-1 and TRBJ1-2 for the parts outside the CDR3, the full variable domain is EAEVAQSPRYKITEKSQAVAFWCDPISGHATLYWYRQILGQGPELLVQFQDESVVDDSQLPKDRFSAERLKGVDSTLKIQPAELGDSAMYLCASSPDRDYGYTFGSGTRLTVV.

This rearrangement joins TRBV5-5 to TRBJ1-1; D remains ambiguous. This CDR3 is 14 amino acids long. Germline loops: CDR1 SGHKS, CDR2 YYEKEE (reference sequence). The V end lost 2 bases, the J end lost 1 base, and 9 bases lay between the germline ends. The CDR3 protein is CASSFGFTNTEAFF. The CDR3 DNA reads as TGTGCCAGCAGCTTCGGGTTCACGAACACTGAAGCTTTCTTT.

This sequence joins TRBV29-1 and TRBJ2-1; possible D gene TRBD2, 6 bases. Trimming took 4 bases from V and 5 from J, leaving 12 bases between them. Germline CDR1 SQVTM, CDR2 ANQGSEA. The CDR3 consists of 13 residues. The CDR3 DNA follows: TGCAGCGTTGTTGACGGGAGAAACAATGAGCAGTTCTTC. As protein: CSVVDGRNNEQFF.

CDR3 loop: CASRKAGGLGYTF. The DNA of the CDR3 is TGCGCCAGCAGGAAGGCAGGGGGCTTAGGCTACACCTTC. The chain recombines TRBV5-1 with TRBJ1-2; 8 positions agree with TRBD1. CDR3 length: 13 amino acids. The germline CDR1 and CDR2 sequences are SGHRS and YFSETQ. The V segment lost 5 bases and the J segment 8 bases; nucleotides outside the gene matches: 8.

The chain links TRBV7-8 to TRBJ1-5; TRBD1 aligns across 8 bases. V lost 2 bases to trimming and J lost 6 bases; unmatched junction nucleotides: 9. Germline-derived CDR1 and CDR2 are SGHVS and FQNEAQ. The CDR3 spans 16 residues. CDR3 nucleotide sequence: TGTGCCAGCAGCTTAATGCCTCAGGGGGCAGTTCAGCCCCAGCATTTT. Amino acid sequence: CASSLMPQGAVQPQHF.

CDR3 sequence (DNA): TGTGCCAGCAGCATCCAGATGGGGGCCTATGGCTACACCTTC. It yields the protein CASSIQMGAYGYTF. The rearrangement uses TRBV11-3 and TRBJ1-2, with D maybe TRBD1 (6 bases). The CDR3 is made up of 14 amino acids. V shed 5 bases and J shed 4 bases, with 14 bases lying between them. CDR1 is SGHNT and CDR2 is YENEEA in the germline V gene.

This clone was counted a single time. The V call is TRBV9, the J call TRBJ1-2; possible D gene TRBD1, 5 bases. V lost 3 bases and J lost 3, with 9 bases in between. Per the germline V gene, CDR1 is SGDLS and CDR2 is YYNGEE. The CDR3 consists of 13 residues. CDR3 sequence reads: CASSAGGDYGYTF. The CDR3 DNA reads as TGTGCCAGCAGCGCGGGAGGGGACTATGGCTACACCTTC.

The V call is TRBV9, the J call TRBJ2-2, with no clear D. Germline-derived CDR1 and CDR2 are SGDLS and YYNGEE. CDR3 length: 10 amino acids. V was cut by 3 bases and J by 6 bases, with 0 bases left in between. CDR3 in DNA: TGTGCCAGCAGCGCCGGGGAGCTGTTTTTT. It encodes CASSAGELFF.

This clone has only one observation. The chain has TRBV4-3 and TRBJ2-7; 10 bases line up with TRBD2. The CDR3 sequence is 17 residues long. Germline loops: CDR1 LGHNA, CDR2 YSLEER. V lost 0 bases to trimming and J lost 6 bases; unmatched junction nucleotides: 11. In DNA form, the CDR3 reads TGCGCCAGCAGCCAAGATCCTAGCGGGAGTAGATGGGGCGAGCAGTACTTC. Its translation is CASSQDPSGSRWGEQYF.

This chain uses TRBV25-1 with TRBJ2-2, with 10 bases identical to TRBD1. V lost 8 bases to trimming and J lost 7 bases; unmatched junction nucleotides: 7. The germline V gene has CDR1 MGHDK and CDR2 SYGVNS. This CDR3 spans 14 amino acids. The CDR3 nucleotides read TGTGCCAGCCGGGACAGGGGTTTTCACGGGGAGCTGTTTTTT. As protein: CASRDRGFHGELFF.

The gene calls are TRBV9 and TRBJ1-1; D unclear. The V gene lost 4 bases and the J gene lost 4 bases, with 11 bases spanning the gap. Germline CDR1 and CDR2: SGDLS and YYNGEE. This CDR3 comprises 13 residues. CDR3 protein: CASSTGSSTEAFF. The CDR3 DNA reads as TGTGCCAGCAGCACCGGTAGCAGCACTGAAGCTTTCTTT. Using reference TRBV9 and TRBJ1-1 for the parts outside the CDR3, the full variable domain is DSGVTQTPKHLITATGQRVTLRCSPRSGDLSVYWYQQSLDQGLQFLIQYYNGEERAKGNILERFSAQQFPDLHSELNLSSLELGDSALYFCASSTGSSTEAFFGQGTRLTVV.

V is TRBV4-1 and J is TRBJ1-1, with 11 positions matching TRBD1. Looked up from germline, CDR1 is MGHRA and CDR2 is YSYEKL. The length of the CDR3 is 15 residues. Trimming at V came to 3 bases and at J to 4 bases, leaving 4 bases not matched to a gene. CDR3 loop: CASSHPGTGGTEAFF. The CDR3 coding sequence is TGCGCCAGCAGCCACCCCGGGACAGGGGGCACTGAAGCTTTCTTT.

The chain links TRBV11-2 to TRBJ2-2, with 12 nucleotides matching TRBD2. CDR1 is SGHAT and CDR2 is FQNNGV in the germline V gene. V lost 8 bases to trimming and J lost 3 bases; unmatched junction nucleotides: 4. This CDR3 contains 15 residues. CDR3 coding DNA: TGTGCCAGCCGCAGACTAGCGGGAGACACCGGGGAGCTGTTTTTT. It yields the protein CASRRLAGDTGELFF. The variable domain in full, completed from reference TRBV11-2 and TRBJ2-2, reads EAGVAQSPRYKIIEKRQSVAFWCNPISGHATLYWYQQILGQGPKLLIQFQNNGVVDDSQLPKDRFSAERLKGVDSTLKIQPAKLEDSAVYLCASRRLAGDTGELFFGEGSRLTVL.

The chain uses TRBV6-5 and TRBJ1-5; D ambiguous. Trimming cost V 0 bases and J 6 bases, with 6 bases left between them. Germline CDR1 reads MNHEY; CDR2 reads SVGAGI. CDR3 length: 13 residues. This CDR3 reads CASSYSDGQPQHF. CDR3 DNA sequence: TGTGCCAGCAGTTACTCGGACGGTCAGCCCCAGCATTTT.

The table lists this clone with a few counts. The V and J genes are TRBV2 and TRBJ1-1; D gene unclear. The germline V gene encodes CDR1 SNHLY and CDR2 FYNNEI. V was shortened by 4 bases and J by 10 bases, with 16 bases between the two germline ends. This CDR3 spans 13 amino acids. The CDR3 coding sequence is TGTGCCAGCAGTGTTCTACAACCCGCGGGAGCTTTCTTT. Translated: CASSVLQPAGAFF.

The chain carries TRBV19 and TRBJ2-7, with 14 bases matching TRBD2. V lost 6 bases, J lost 5 bases, and 3 bases stayed unmatched. The V gene's germline CDR1 is LNHDA and CDR2 SQIVND (reference sequence). CDR3 length: 14 amino acids. CDR3 in amino acids: CASRTGLAGDEQYF. The CDR3 DNA sequence: TGTGCCAGTAGGACGGGACTAGCGGGAGACGAGCAGTACTTC.

The V call is TRBV6-5, the J call TRBJ2-1, with TRBD1 matching 7 bases. After removal of 8 bases from V and 5 bases from J, the junction contained 9 bases not matched to a gene. Germline CDR1 and CDR2: MNHEY and SVGAGI. This CDR3 is built from 14 residues. The CDR3: CASGNRGGHNEQFF. CDR3 nucleotides: TGTGCCAGCGGGAACAGGGGCGGACACAATGAGCAGTTCTTC.

The CDR3 DNA follows: TGTGCCAGCAGCCGTAATCGGGTGCAGTACTTC. Residues: CASSRNRVQYF. The V and J genes are TRBV7-9 and TRBJ2-7; D is uncertain. Trimming stripped 5 bases from V and 9 bases from J, with 11 bases between. The CDR3 sequence is 11 residues long. Germline values: CDR1 SEHNR, CDR2 FQNEAQ (reference sequence).

This chain links TRBV10-3 with TRBJ1-5, with a tentative D call TRBD1 (6 bases). Per germline, CDR1 ENHRY and CDR2 SYGVKD. V lost 0 bases, J lost 4 bases, and 10 bases lay in between. This CDR3 region has 15 residues. The CDR3 protein is CAISESAGANQPQHF. CDR3 sequence (DNA): TGTGCCATCAGTGAGTCGGCAGGGGCGAATCAGCCCCAGCATTTT.

V usage is TRBV9 and J usage is TRBJ2-1; 11 nucleotides match TRBD2. Trimming removed 4 bases from V and 10 bases from J; junction bases left unmatched: 10. CDR1 is SGDLS and CDR2 is YYNGEE in the germline V gene. CDR3 length: 15 residues. The CDR3 nucleotides are TGTGCCAGCAGCCCTCTAGCGGGGGGCCGAGGAGAGCAGTTCTTC. Its translation: CASSPLAGGRGEQFF.

The chain has TRBV4-1 and TRBJ2-2, with D perhaps matching TRBD2 (5 bases). Germline V gives CDR1 MGHRA, CDR2 YSYEKL. Deletions cut 1 base from V and 4 bases from J, with 13 bases between. This CDR3 region has 16 residues. CDR3: CASSQVLSEGTGELFF. The CDR3 bases are TGCGCCAGCAGCCAAGTTCTGAGCGAGGGCACCGGGGAGCTGTTTTTT.

The chain links TRBV6-1 to TRBJ1-1; no firm D call. V was clipped by 9 bases and J by 0 bases, with 8 bases between them. This CDR3 region has 12 residues. The germline gives CDR1 MNHNS, CDR2 SASEGT. This CDR3 is CASGRMNTEAFF. CDR3 DNA sequence: TGTGCCAGTGGACGGATGAACACTGAAGCTTTCTTT.

The rearrangement joins TRBV28 to TRBJ2-1, with 11 nucleotides matching TRBD2. This CDR3 is 14 amino acids long. Per the germline V gene, CDR1 is MDHEN and CDR2 is SYDVKM. J gave up 6 bases and V 5 bases, and 3 bases lay outside the gene matches. CDR3 loop: CASSTSGSPNEQFF. In nucleotides, the CDR3 is TGTGCCAGCAGTACTAGCGGGAGCCCCAATGAGCAGTTCTTC.

The rearrangement uses TRBV30 and TRBJ1-4; possibly TRBD1 for D (6 bases). Germline-derived CDR1 and CDR2 are GTSNPN and SVGIG (reference sequence). Trimming removed 1 base from V and 8 bases from J, with 11 bases in between. The CDR3 runs to 13 residues. DNA for the CDR3: TGTGCCTGGAGTGAACAGGGAGGAGAAAAACTGTTTTTT. As protein: CAWSEQGGEKLFF.

The V and J genes are TRBV28 and TRBJ2-3; 9 nucleotides align to TRBD2. Trimming cost V 8 bases and J 7 bases; bases outside gene matches: 13. This CDR3 contains 15 residues. Germline-derived CDR1 and CDR2 are MDHEN and SYDVKM. CDR3 coding DNA: TGTGCCAGCTTAGGCGTGGCGGGAGGGCGTCATACGCAGTATTTT. Its translation: CASLGVAGGRHTQYF.

The chain employs TRBV4-1 and TRBJ1-4, with a tentative D call TRBD1 (5 bases). Per the germline V gene, CDR1 is MGHRA and CDR2 is YSYEKL. This CDR3 region has 15 residues. V lost 2 bases, J lost 5 bases, and 12 bases lay in between. CDR3 sequence reads: CASSQPGRLNEKLFF. The CDR3 bases are TGCGCCAGCAGCCAACCGGGACGGCTAAATGAAAAACTGTTTTTT.

The CDR3 here is CAWSAGTPEAFF. The CDR3 nucleotides are TGTGCCTGGAGTGCCGGGACACCAGAAGCTTTCTTT. The chain recombines TRBV30 with TRBJ1-1; possible D gene TRBD1, 6 bases. Trimming took 1 base from V and 8 from J, leaving 11 bases between them. Per the germline V gene, CDR1 is GTSNPN and CDR2 is SVGIG (reference sequence). This CDR3 spans 12 amino acids.